This T cell receptor (beta chain) was captured in a study of beta chain features in type 1 diabetes. General study points: Cells that show high TCR expression could be over-represented by cDNA sequencing. Shorter TCRB CDR3s, moderately but significantly so, were found in Type 1 diabetes patients in all four CD4+ subsets.

V dropped 5 bases and J dropped 8; count of bases not matched to a gene: 7. CDR3 length: 13 amino acids. Germline V gives CDR1 SGDLS, CDR2 YYNGEE. TCRB transcripts that were expressed got sequenced, as all of the isolated RNA had been reverse transcribed. Some clones are missing from TCRdb's copy, which holds only in-frame ones; the method was immunoSEQ multiplex PCR. The sample has about half a million clones; about an eighth are singletons. The table lists this clone with a few counts. Its antigen is not identified. Via the markers CD45RO/CCR7/CD25/CD127/CD95/CD27, stem cell-like memory, regulatory, central memory and naive CD4+ cells were sorted.

The chain carries TRBV9 and TRBJ1-2, with 9 bases lining up with TRBD1. The sequence was obtained from a woman aged 18-29 years in good health. What was sequenced was naive CD4+ T cells from blood. Here the CDR3 reads CASRGQGLGGYTF. The CDR3 region has the DNA TGTGCCAGCAGAGGACAGGGGTTAGGCGGCTACACCTTC. Filled out from reference TRBV9 and TRBJ1-2, the complete variable domain reads DSGVTQTPKHLITATGQRVTLRCSPRSGDLSVYWYQQSLDQGLQFLIQYYNGEERAKGNILERFSAQQFPDLHSELNLSSLELGDSALYFCASRGQGLGGYTFGSGTRLTVV.